This TCR beta chain was captured by sequencing in a study of blood T cell repertoires in COVID-19. Trimming took 6 bases from V and 0 from J, leaving 12 bases between them. There are 14 residues in the CDR3. Germline V lookup: CDR1 SEHNR, CDR2 FQNEAQ (reference sequence). Libraries were prepared by immunoSEQ multiplex PCR; TCRdb keeps only in-frame clonotypes and omits some of them. The sample carries about 280,000 clones, more than 85% recorded once. Sequencing input: PBMCs or T cells enriched from blood (not recorded which). The chain is built from TRBV7-9 and TRBJ2-7; D is ambiguous. This clonotype originated in a middle-aged man who had been exposed to COVID-19. In DNA, the CDR3 is TGTGCCAGCAGGGCCGAAGTAAGCTCCTACGAGCAGTACTTC. Protein product: CASRAEVSSYEQYF.